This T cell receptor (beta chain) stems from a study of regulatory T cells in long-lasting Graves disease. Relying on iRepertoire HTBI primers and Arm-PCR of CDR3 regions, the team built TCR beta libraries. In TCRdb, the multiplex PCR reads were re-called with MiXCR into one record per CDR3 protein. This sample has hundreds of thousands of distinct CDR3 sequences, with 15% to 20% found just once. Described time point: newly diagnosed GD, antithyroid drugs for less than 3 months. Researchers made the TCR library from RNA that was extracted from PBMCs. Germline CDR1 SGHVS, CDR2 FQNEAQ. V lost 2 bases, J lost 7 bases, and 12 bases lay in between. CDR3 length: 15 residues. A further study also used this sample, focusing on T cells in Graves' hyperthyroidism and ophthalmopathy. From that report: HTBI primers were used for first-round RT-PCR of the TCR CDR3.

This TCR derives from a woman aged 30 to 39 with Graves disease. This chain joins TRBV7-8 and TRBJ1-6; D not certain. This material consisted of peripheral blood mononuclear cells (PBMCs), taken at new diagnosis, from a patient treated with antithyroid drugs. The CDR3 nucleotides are TGTGCCAGCAGCTTAATCCGGGTACAAAATTCACCCCTCCACTTT. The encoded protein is CASSLIRVQNSPLHF.